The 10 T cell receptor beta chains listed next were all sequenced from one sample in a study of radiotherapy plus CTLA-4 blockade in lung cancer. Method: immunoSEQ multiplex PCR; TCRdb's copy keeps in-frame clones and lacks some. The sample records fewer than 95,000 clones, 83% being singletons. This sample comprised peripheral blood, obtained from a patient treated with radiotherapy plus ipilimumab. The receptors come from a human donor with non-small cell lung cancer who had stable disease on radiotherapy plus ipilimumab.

CDR3 bases: TGTGCCAGCAGCGTAGCTTCGGTTCCATTAGGTAATGGCTACACCTTC. The encoded protein is CASSVASVPLGNGYTF. This chain uses TRBV9 with TRBJ1-2; no definite D call. The V gene's germline CDR1 is SGDLS and CDR2 YYNGEE. Trimming took 0 bases from V and 6 from J, leaving 18 bases between them. The CDR3 has 16 residues.

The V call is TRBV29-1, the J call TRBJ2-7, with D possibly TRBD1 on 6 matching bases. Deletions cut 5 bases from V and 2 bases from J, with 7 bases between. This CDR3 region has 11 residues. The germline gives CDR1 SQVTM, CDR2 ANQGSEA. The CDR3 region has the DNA TGCAGCGTTCAGGGGACCTACGAGCAGTACTTC. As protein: CSVQGTYEQYF.

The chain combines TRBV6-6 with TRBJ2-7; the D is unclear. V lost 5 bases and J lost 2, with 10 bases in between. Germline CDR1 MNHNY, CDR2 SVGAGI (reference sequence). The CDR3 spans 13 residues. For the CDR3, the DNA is TGTGCCAGCAGTACCGGGCCCGCCTACGAGCAGTACTTC. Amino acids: CASSTGPAYEQYF.

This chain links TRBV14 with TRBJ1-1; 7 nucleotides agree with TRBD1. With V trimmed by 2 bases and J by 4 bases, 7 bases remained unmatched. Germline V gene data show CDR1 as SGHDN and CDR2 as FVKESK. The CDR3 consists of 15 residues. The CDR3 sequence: CASSQSPGGSTEAFF. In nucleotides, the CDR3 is TGTGCCAGCAGCCAAAGTCCAGGGGGGAGCACTGAAGCTTTCTTT.

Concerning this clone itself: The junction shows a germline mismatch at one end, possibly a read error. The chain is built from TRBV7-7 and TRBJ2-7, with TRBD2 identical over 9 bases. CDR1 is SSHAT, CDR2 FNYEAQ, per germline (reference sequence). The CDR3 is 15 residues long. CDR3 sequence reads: CASSLRREGPYEQYF. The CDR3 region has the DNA TGTGCTAGCAGCTTGAGGCGGGAGGGCCCCTACGAGCAGTACTTC.

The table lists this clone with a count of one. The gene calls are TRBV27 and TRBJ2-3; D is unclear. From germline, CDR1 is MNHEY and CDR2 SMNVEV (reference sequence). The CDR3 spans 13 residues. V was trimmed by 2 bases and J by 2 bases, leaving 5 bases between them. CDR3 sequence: CASSLAATDTQYF. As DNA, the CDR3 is TGTGCCAGCAGTTTAGCGGCCACAGATACGCAGTATTTT.

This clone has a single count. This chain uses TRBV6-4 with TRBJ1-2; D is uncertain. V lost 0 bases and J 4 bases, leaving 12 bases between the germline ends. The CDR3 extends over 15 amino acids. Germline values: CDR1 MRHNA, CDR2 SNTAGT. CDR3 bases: TGTGCCAGCAGTGACTCGGAGGGCTCCATCTATGGCTACACCTTC. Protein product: CASSDSEGSIYGYTF.

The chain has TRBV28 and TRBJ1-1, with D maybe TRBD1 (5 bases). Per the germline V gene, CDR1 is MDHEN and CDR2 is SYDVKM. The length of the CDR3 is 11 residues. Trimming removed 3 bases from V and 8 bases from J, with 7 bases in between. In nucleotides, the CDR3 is TGTGCCAGCAGTTTGAGGGGCGAAGCTTTCTTT. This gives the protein CASSLRGEAFF. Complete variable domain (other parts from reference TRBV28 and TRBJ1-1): DVKVTQSSRYLVKRTGEKVFLECVQDMDHENMFWYRQDPGLGLRLIYFSYDVKMKEKGDIPEGYSVSREKKERFSLILESASTNQTSMYLCASSLRGEAFFGQGTRLTVV.

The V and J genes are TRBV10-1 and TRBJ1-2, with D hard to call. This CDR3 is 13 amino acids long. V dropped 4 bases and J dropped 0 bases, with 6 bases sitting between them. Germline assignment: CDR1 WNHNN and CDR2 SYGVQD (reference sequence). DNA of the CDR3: TGCGCCAGCAGTGGGTCAGCTAACTATGGCTACACCTTC. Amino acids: CASSGSANYGYTF.

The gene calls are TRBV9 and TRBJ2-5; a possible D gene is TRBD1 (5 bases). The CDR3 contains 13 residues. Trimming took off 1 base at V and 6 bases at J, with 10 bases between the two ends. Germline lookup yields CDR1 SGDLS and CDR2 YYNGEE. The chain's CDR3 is CASSVRGWQTQYF. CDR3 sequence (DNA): TGTGCCAGCAGCGTAAGGGGTTGGCAGACCCAGTACTTC.